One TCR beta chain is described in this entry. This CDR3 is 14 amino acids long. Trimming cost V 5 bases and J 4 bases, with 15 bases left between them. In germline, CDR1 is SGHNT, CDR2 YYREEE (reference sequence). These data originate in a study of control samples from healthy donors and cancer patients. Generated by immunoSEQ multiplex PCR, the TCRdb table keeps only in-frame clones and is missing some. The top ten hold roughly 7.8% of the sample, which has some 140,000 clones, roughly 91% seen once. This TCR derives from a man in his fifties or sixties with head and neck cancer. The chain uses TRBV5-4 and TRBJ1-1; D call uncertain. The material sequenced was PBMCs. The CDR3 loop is CASRLPDRGTEAFF. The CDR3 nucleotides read TGTGCCAGCAGGCTACCGGACCGGGGCACTGAAGCTTTCTTT.